The present TCR beta chain was sequenced within a study of identical twins. Ten or more counts support this clonotype. TCRdb reprocessed the 5' RACE reads with MiXCR, giving one entry per CDR3 protein. The table has some 100,000 distinct CDR3 sequences, under 7% seen once. The sequencing input was memory T cells sorted from blood. This TCR derives from a woman between 50 and 59 years old in good health.

CDR3 coding DNA: TGTGCCATCAGTGCGCCTTTGGGGAAAGCCGGGGAGCTGTTTTTT. Translated: CAISAPLGKAGELFF. V usage is TRBV10-3 and J usage is TRBJ2-2, with D uncertain. The germline V and J ends were trimmed by 4 bases and 6 bases, with 15 bases remaining between them. The germline V gene has CDR1 ENHRY and CDR2 SYGVKD. This CDR3 has 15 amino acids.